The source of this T cell receptor beta chain is a study of blood T cell repertoires in COVID-19 (dated by TCRdb to 2020 to 2021). Context from the whole study: Samples covering the acute and convalescent phases of COVID-19 were provided by collaborators in the United States, Italy and Spain. The material from the prospective study consisted of cDNA or gDNA derived from T cells, B-cell-depleted T cells, or PBMCs. Subjects who had been exposed to COVID-19, were actively infected with it, or had recovered from it provided the deeply sampled blood TCRbeta repertoires that made up the dataset. The repertoires were released in a freely available public database meant as a resource for research on the immune response to SARS-CoV-2. The samples were drawn from two sources: the first 160 participants of the ongoing ImmuneRACE study, and 1,000 to 1,500 subjects contributed by 6 global collaborators. Nearly every sample came with metadata listing a de-identified subject ID, COVID-19 status, age in years and sex. HLA class I and class II types, where available, came from metadata supplied by the sample provider rather than from assay-based typing. The study at large found these results: The amount of clinical and demographic metadata varied by source and participant and was provided uncurated.

The collaborating institutions used their own protocols to collect whole blood in K2EDTA tubes. For TCRbeta analysis, collaborator samples were shipped as frozen whole blood, as isolated PBMCs, or as DNA extracted from either sample type. Comments on this clone: Its antigen specificity is not known. Within one base of it there is no much larger clone, and no base qualities were kept.

TCRbeta CDR3 regions were amplified from genomic DNA by means of the immunoSEQ Assay, a bias-controlled multiplex PCR. From the authors' description of their analysis: The number of nucleated cells in each sample was estimated from the amplification of reference gene primers within the assay. To quantify the absolute abundance of each unique TCRbeta CDR3 rearrangement, sequence reads were collapsed and filtered. For each sample, productive Simpson clonality was calculated by taking the square root of Simpson's diversity index across productive rearrangements. The table comes from immuneACCESS by way of TCRdb, which keeps in-frame sequences with V and J called. Part of the clones is missing from these tables; in studies checked, under half for an unresolved V gene and the rest for unknown reasons. Clonal size and the V and J genes are those of that table, whereas D and trimming came from the DNA. In all, the sample holds 200,000 to 300,000 clones, and 75% to 85% of those were seen once. Under 15% of the sample rests with the top ten.

The cysteine opens and the phenylalanine closes a CDR3 of 13 amino acids. The kept DNA is CDR3 alone, 39 bases in frame from the first base. The junction shows trimming of 4 bases on V and 4 bases on J, plus 8 bases between the germline ends. CDR1 and CDR2 were assigned from the germline V gene as MNHEY and SVGAGI. This sequence originates from a woman aged 60-75 years with active or convalescent COVID-19. What was sequenced was peripheral blood. The rearranged segments are TRBV6-5 and TRBJ1-5; possibly the D gene is TRBD1, per 6 matching bases. The sequenced DNA: TGTGCCAGCAGTTGGACAGTGAATCAGCCCCAGCATTTT. This gives the protein CASSWTVNQPQHF.